The clone carrying this TCR beta chain came up a few times. Its cognate antigen is unknown. The time point was: newly diagnosed GD, antithyroid drugs for less than 3 months. From RNA extracted from PBMCs, the TCR library was made. Combining iRepertoire HTBI primers with Arm-PCR of CDR3 regions, the authors built TCR beta libraries. Each CDR3 protein gets one entry after TCRdb re-called the multiplex PCR reads with MiXCR. The table includes roughly 420,000 distinct CDR3 sequences, roughly a sixth detected once. V lost 4 bases to trimming and J lost 8 bases, with 13 bases between them. Germline assignment: CDR1 SGHRS and CDR2 YFSETQ. The CDR3 length is 13 residues. This record belongs to a study of regulatory T cells in long-lasting Graves disease. Study findings and constraints: Gene preferences differed: TRBV28, TRBJ1-2, TRBJ2-5 in persistent cases. The researchers studied only peripheral blood, not thyroid tissue. New patients shared about 910 public clonotypes, and persistent patients shared more, with about 2,500.

The receptor's source is a female donor with Graves disease. The sample here was peripheral blood mononuclear cells (PBMCs), taken at new diagnosis, from a patient treated with antithyroid drugs. The genes are TRBV5-1 and TRBJ2-1, with no clear D. The CDR3 loop is CASSATPEDEQFF. CDR3 DNA sequence: TGCGCCAGCAGCGCCACACCCGAAGATGAGCAGTTCTTC.